This T cell receptor (beta chain) was sequenced in a study of blood T cell repertoires in COVID-19. This clone showed up just once. The protocol was immunoSEQ multiplex PCR, while the TCRdb copy is restricted to in-frame clones and leaves out a portion. Of about 320,000 clones in the sample, roughly 87% are singletons; the top ten hold approximately 5.2%. Each participant's cohort was designated according to participant-reported clinical history. The sample taken for sequencing was PBMCs or T cells enriched from blood (not recorded which). The TCR sequence derives from a woman in her twenties or thirties who had recovered from COVID-19.

As DNA, the CDR3 is TGTGCCAGCAGCCGATCACAGGGGACTCAGCCCCAGCATTTT. It is translated as CASSRSQGTQPQHF. The chain joins TRBV3-1 (or the pseudogene TRBV3-2) to TRBJ1-5; TRBD1 aligns across 7 bases. CDR3 length: 14 amino acids. V lost 4 bases to trimming and J lost 6 bases; unmatched junction nucleotides: 6. Germline CDR1 reads LGHDT; CDR2 reads YNNKEL (reference sequence).